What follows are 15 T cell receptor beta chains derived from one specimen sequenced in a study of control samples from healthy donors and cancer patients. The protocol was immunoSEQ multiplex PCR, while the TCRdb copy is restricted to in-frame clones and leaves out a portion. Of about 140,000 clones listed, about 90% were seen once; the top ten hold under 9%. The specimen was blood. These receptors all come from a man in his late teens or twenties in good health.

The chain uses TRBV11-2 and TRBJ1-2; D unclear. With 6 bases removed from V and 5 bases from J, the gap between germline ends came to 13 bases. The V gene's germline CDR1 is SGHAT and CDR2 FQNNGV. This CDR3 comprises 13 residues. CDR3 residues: CASSTPKAYGYTF. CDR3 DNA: TGTGCCAGCAGTACCCCTAAGGCTTATGGCTACACCTTC.

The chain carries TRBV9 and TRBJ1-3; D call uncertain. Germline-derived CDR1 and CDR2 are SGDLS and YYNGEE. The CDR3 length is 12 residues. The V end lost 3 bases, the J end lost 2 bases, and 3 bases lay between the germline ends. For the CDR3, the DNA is TGTGCCAGCAGCGCCCCTGGAAACACCATATATTTT. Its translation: CASSAPGNTIYF.

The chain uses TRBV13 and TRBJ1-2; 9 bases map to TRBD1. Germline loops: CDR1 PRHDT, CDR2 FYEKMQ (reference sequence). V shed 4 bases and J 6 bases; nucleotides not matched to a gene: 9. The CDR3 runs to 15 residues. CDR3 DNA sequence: TGTGCCAGCAGCTCGTCGGACAGGGGAGTGAATGGCTACACCTTC. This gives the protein CASSSSDRGVNGYTF.

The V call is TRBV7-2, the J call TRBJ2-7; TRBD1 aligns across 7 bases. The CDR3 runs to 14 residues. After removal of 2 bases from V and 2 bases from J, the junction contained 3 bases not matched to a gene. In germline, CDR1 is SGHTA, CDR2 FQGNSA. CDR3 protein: CASSLRTGTYEQYF. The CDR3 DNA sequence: TGTGCCAGCAGCTTACGGACAGGTACCTACGAGCAGTACTTC.

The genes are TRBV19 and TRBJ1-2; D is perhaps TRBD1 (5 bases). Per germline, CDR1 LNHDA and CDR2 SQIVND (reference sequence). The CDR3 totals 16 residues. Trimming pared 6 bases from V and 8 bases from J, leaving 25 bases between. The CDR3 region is CASSLQVAERHRGYTF. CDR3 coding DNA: TGTGCCAGTAGCCTACAGGTGGCGGAACGACATCGGGGCTACACCTTC.

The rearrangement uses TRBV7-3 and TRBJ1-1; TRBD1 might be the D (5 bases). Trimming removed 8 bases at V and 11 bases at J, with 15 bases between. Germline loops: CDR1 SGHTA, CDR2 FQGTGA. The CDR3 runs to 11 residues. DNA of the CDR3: TGTGCCAGCGGAGCGGGGGGAGAGGCTTTCTTT. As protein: CASGAGGEAFF.

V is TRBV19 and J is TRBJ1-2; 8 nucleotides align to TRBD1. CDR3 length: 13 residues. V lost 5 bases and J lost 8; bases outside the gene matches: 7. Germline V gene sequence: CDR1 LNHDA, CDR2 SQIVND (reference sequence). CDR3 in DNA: TGTGCCAGTAGTCCGGACAGGGAGGGAGGCTACACCTTC. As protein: CASSPDREGGYTF.

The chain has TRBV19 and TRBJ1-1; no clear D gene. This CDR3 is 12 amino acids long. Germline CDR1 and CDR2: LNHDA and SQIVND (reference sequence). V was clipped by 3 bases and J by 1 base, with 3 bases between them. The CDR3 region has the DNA TGTGCCAGTAGTATTCCGAACACTGAAGCTTTCTTT. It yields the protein CASSIPNTEAFF.

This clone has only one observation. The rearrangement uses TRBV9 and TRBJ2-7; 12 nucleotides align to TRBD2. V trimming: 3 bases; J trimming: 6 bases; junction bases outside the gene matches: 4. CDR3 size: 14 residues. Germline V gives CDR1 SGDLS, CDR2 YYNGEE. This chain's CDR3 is CASSGTSGALEQYF. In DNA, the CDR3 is TGTGCCAGCAGCGGGACTAGCGGGGCTCTCGAGCAGTACTTC.

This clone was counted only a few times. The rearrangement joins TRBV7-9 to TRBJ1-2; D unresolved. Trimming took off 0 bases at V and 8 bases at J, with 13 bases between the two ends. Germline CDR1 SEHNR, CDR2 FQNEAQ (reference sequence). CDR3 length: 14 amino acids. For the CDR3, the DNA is TGTGCCAGCAGCTTAGCGCCAACAGAGAAGGGCTACACCTTC. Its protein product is CASSLAPTEKGYTF.

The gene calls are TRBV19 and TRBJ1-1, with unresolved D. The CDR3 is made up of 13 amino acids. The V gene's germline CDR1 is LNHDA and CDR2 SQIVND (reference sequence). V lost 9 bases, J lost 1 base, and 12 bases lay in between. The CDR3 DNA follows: TGTGCCAGCGGGTGGAGGACGAACACTGAAGCTTTCTTT. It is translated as CASGWRTNTEAFF.

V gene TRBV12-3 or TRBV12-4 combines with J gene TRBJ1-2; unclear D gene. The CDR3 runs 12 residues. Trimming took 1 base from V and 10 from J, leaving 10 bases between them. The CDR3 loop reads CASSLVLDIYTF. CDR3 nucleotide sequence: TGTGCCAGCAGTTTAGTCCTCGACATCTACACCTTC.

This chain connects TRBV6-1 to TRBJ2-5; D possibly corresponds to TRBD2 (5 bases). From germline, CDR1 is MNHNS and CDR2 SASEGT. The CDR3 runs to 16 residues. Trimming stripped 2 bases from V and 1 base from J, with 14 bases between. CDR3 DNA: TGTGCCAGCAGTGAACTGAGCGGTGTCAGCCAAGAGACCCAGTACTTC. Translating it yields CASSELSGVSQETQYF.

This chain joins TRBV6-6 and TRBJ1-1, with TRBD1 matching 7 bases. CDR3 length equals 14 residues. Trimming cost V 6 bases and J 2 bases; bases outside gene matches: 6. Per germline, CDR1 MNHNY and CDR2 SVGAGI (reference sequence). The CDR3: CASRGDRVNTEAFF. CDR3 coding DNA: TGTGCCAGCAGGGGAGACAGGGTAAACACTGAAGCTTTCTTT.

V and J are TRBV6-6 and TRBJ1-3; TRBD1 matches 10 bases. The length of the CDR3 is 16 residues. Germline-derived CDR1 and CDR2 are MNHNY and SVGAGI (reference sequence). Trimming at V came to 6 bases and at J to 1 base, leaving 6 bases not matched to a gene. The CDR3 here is CASRTGTGDSGNTIYF. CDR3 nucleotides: TGTGCCAGCAGAACCGGGACAGGGGATTCTGGAAACACCATATATTTT.